The sequence of this T cell receptor (beta chain) was determined in a study of blood T cells in healthy people across ages. General study results and limits: PBMCs that were unsorted prevented a conclusive naive versus antigen-experienced comparison.

A second PCR of roughly 7 to 11 cycles used a sample-barcoded 5' primer and a J-beta primer mix. TCRdb itself ran the 5' RACE reads through MiXCR, one entry per CDR3 protein. The sample lists 900,000 to 950,000 distinct CDR3 sequences, 25% to 30% occurring once. This clonotype appeared a few times. Antigen unknown. V was clipped by 4 bases and J by 7 bases, with 12 bases between them. The CDR3 is 14 amino acids. Germline V CDR1 and CDR2: SGHNT, YYREEE (reference sequence). This same sample was also part of a study on T cells of mothers and their children. According to that study: Each child contributed some 3 million TCR beta CDR3 reads, while each mother contributed over 9.5 million.

This clonotype was obtained from a woman aged 35 to 49 in good health. The chain joins TRBV5-4 to TRBJ1-6; D uncertain. What was sequenced was blood. The CDR3 here is CASSVDGLNSPLHF. DNA for the CDR3: TGTGCCAGCAGCGTCGACGGCCTCAATTCACCCCTCCACTTT.